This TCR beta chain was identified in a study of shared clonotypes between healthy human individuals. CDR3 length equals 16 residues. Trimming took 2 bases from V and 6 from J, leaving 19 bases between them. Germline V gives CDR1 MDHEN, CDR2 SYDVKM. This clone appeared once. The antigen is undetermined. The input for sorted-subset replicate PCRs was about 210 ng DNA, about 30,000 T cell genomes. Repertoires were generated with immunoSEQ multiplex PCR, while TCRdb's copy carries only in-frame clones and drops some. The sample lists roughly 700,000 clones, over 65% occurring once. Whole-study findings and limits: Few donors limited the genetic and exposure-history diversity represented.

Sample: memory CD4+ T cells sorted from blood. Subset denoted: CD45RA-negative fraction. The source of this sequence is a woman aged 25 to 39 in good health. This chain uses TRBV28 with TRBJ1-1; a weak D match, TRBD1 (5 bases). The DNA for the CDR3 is TGTGCCAGCAGTTTAGGGGAGGGGCTCCGGTGGGCTGAAGCTTTCTTT. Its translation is CASSLGEGLRWAEAFF.